This T cell receptor beta chain originates from a study of high-grade serous ovarian cancer treatment subgroups. Study background: Samples averaged roughly 14,000 reads and 7,500 or so unique TCR beta rearrangements.

Assay used: immunoSEQ multiplex PCR; TCRdb lists only in-frame clones, some missing. The sample includes 2,500 to 3,500 clones, around 74% seen only once; the top ten take over 15%. Overall study results and limits: These tumor repertoires lack spatial information from bulk sequencing. Tumors within one patient showed repertoire similarity of about 0.11 to 0.85. Repertoire analysis covered CDR3 alone, not CDR1 or CDR2.

The length of the CDR3 is 14 residues. The ends were cut back, 7 bases at V and 0 bases at J, with 12 bases in the middle. The germline V gene has CDR1 LNHDA and CDR2 SQIVND (reference sequence). Tumor tissue was taken before any definitive surgery or chemotherapy was given. Points on this clone: Antigen: not known.

The rearrangement joins TRBV19 to TRBJ1-2, with D hard to call. The sequenced sample consisted of tumor tissue. This clonotype originated in a human donor with high-grade serous ovarian cancer. CDR3 in amino acids: CASTDGLANYGYTF. The CDR3 DNA sequence: TGTGCCAGTACCGACGGCCTAGCTAACTATGGCTACACCTTC.